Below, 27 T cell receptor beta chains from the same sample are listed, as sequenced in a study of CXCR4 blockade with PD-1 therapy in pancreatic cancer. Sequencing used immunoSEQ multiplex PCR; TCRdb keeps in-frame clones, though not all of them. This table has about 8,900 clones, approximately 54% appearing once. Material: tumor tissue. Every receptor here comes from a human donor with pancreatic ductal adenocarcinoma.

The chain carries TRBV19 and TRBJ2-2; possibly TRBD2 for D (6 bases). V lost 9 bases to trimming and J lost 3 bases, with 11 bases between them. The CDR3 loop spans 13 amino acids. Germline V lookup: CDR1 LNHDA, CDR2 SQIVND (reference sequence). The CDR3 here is CASGTFYTGELFF. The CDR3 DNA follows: TGTGCCAGCGGGACTTTTTACACCGGGGAGCTGTTTTTT.

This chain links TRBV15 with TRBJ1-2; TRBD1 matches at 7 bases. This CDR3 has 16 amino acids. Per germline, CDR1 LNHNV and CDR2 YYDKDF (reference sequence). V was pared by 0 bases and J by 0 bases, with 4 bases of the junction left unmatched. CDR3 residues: CATSRDLQGTNYGYTF. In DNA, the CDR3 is TGTGCCACCAGCAGAGATCTACAGGGGACTAACTATGGCTACACCTTC.

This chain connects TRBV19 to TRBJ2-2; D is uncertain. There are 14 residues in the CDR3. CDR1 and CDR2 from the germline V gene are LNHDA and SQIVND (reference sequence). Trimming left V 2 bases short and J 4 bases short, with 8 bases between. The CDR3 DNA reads TGTGCCAGTAGTATACGACTGAGCACCGGGGAGCTGTTTTTT. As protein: CASSIRLSTGELFF.

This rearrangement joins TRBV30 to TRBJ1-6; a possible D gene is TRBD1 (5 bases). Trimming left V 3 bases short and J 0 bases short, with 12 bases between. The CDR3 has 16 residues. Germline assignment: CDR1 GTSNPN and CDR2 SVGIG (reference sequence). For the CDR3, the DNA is TGTGCCTGGAGGGGGACGGTTAGCTCCTATAATTCACCCCTCCACTTT. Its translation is CAWRGTVSSYNSPLHF.

The CDR3 loop reads CASSFVASGNTIYF. CDR3 nucleotide sequence: TGTGCCAGCAGCTTTGTGGCTTCTGGAAACACCATATATTTT. The rearrangement joins TRBV11-3 to TRBJ1-3; D unresolved. Trimming stripped 3 bases from V and 1 base from J, with 7 bases between. CDR1 is SGHNT, CDR2 YENEEA, per germline. The length of the CDR3 is 14 residues.

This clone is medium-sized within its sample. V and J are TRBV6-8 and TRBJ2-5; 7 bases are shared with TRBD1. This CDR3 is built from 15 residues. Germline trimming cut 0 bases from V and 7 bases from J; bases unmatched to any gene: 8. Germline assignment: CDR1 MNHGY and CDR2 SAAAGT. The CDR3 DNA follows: TGTGCCAGCAGTTACTCGGGACAGCCGAAGGGGACCCAGTACTTC. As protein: CASSYSGQPKGTQYF.

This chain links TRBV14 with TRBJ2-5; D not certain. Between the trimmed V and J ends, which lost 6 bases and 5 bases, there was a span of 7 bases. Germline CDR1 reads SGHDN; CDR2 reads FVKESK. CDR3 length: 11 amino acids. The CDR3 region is CASSVGETQYF. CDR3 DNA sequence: TGTGCCAGCAGTGTCGGGGAGACCCAGTACTTC.

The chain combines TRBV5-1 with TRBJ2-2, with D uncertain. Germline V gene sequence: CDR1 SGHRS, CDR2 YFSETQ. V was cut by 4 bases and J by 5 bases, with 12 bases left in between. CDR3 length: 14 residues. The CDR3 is CASSPDRITGELFF. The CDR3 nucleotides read TGCGCCAGCAGCCCGGACCGGATAACCGGGGAGCTGTTTTTT.

CDR3 sequence: CAWSSMRGGQPQHF. For the CDR3, the DNA is TGTGCCTGGAGTAGCATGAGGGGCGGGCAGCCCCAGCATTTT. The chain recombines TRBV30 with TRBJ1-5; D is perhaps TRBD1 (5 bases). The CDR3 has 14 amino acids. Per the germline V gene, CDR1 is GTSNPN and CDR2 is SVGIG (reference sequence). V shed 2 bases and J shed 7 bases, with 15 bases lying between them. The full variable domain, with the rest looked up from reference TRBV30 and TRBJ1-5, is SQTIHQWPATLVQPVGSPLSLECTVEGTSNPNLYWYRQAAGRGLQLLFYSVGIGQISSEVPQNLSASRPQDRQFILSSKKLLLSDSGFYLCAWSSMRGGQPQHFGDGTRLSIL.

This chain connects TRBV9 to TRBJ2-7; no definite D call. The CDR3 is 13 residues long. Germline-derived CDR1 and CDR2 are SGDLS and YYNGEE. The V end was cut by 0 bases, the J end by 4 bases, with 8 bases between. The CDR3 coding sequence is TGTGCCAGCAGCGTAGGGATACCTTACGAGCAGTACTTC. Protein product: CASSVGIPYEQYF.

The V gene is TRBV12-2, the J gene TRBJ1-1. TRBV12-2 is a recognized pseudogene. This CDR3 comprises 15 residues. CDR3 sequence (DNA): TGTGCCAGTTCCTCGGGACCCCGCGCGGCCACTGAAGCTTTCTTT. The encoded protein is CASSSGPRAATEAFF.

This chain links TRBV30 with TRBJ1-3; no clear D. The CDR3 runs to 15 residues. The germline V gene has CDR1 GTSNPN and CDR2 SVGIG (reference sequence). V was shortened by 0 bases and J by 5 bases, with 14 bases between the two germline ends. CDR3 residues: CAWSVSLTRRNTIYF. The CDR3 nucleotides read TGTGCCTGGAGTGTAAGCCTAACCAGGAGAAACACCATATATTTT.

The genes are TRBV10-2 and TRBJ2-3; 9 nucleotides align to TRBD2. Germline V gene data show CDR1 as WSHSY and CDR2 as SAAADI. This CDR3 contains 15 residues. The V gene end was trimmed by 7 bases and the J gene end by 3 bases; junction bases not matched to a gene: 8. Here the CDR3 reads CASIGTSRGTDTQYF. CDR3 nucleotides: TGCGCCAGCATTGGGACTAGCAGGGGTACAGATACGCAGTATTTT.

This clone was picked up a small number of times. CDR3 amino acids: CASSPPDWGFPYEQYF. The CDR3 nucleotides are TGCGCCAGCAGCCCGCCAGATTGGGGGTTTCCCTACGAGCAGTACTTC. The rearrangement links TRBV5-1 to TRBJ2-7; D may be TRBD1 or TRBD2 (5 bases each). Trimming took 4 bases from V and 2 from J, leaving 19 bases between them. The CDR3 is 16 amino acids. CDR1 SGHRS and CDR2 YFSETQ come from the germline V gene.

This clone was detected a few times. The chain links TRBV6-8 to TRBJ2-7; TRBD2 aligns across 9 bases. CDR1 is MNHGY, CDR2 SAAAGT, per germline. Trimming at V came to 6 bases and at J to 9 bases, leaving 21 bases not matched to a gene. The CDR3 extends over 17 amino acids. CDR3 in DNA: TGTGCCAGCAGCCGTACCTCTAAAGCGGGAGGTATGCCGCGGCAGTACTTC. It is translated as CASSRTSKAGGMPRQYF.

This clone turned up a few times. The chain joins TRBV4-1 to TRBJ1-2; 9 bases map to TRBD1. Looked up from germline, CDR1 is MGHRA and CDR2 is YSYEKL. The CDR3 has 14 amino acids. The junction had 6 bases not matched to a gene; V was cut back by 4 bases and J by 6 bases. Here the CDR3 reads CASSRDRDYHGYTF. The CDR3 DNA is TGCGCCAGCAGCCGGGACAGGGATTACCATGGCTACACCTTC.

Here the CDR3 reads CASRIRNTEAFF. The CDR3 DNA reads TGTGCCAGCAGAATAAGGAACACTGAAGCTTTCTTT. The gene calls are TRBV28 and TRBJ1-1; D not certain. The ends were cut back, 6 bases at V and 1 base at J, with 6 bases in the middle. Germline V CDR1 and CDR2: MDHEN, SYDVKM. The CDR3 sequence is 12 residues long.

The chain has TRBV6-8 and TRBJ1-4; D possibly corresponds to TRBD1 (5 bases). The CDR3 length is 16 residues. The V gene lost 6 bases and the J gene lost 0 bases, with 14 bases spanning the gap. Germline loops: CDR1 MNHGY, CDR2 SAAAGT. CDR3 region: CASRQGRAATNEKLFF. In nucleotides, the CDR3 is TGTGCCAGCAGGCAGGGAAGGGCGGCAACTAATGAAAAACTGTTTTTT.

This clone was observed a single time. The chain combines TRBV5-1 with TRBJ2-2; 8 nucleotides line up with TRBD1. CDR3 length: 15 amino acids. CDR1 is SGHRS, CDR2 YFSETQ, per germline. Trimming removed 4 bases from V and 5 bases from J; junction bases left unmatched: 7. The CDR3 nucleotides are TGCGCCAGCAGCCTAGGACAGGGTATTACCGGGGAGCTGTTTTTT. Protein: CASSLGQGITGELFF.

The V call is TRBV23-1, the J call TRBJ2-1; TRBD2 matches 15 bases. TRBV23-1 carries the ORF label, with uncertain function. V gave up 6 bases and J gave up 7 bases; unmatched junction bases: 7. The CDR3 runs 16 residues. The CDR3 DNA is TGCGCCAGCAGCCAAGAAGGGACTAGCGGGGGGAATGAGCAGTTCTTC. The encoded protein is CASSQEGTSGGNEQFF.

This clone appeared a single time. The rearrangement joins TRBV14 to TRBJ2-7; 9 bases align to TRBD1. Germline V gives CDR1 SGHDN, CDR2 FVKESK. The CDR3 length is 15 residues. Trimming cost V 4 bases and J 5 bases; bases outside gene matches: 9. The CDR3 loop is CASSPTGGFVDEQYF. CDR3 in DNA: TGTGCCAGCAGCCCTACAGGGGGCTTCGTGGACGAGCAGTACTTC.

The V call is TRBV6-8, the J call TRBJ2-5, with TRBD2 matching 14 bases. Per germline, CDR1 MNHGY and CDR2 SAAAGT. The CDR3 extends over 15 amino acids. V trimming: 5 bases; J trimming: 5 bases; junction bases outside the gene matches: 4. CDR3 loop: CASSTTSGGAETQYF. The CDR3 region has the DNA TGTGCCAGCAGTACGACTAGCGGGGGGGCGGAGACCCAGTACTTC.

The CDR3 region is CATSTTQDSYYEQYF. CDR3 DNA: TGTGCCACCAGCACCACCCAGGACAGTTACTACGAGCAGTACTTC. V and J are TRBV15 and TRBJ2-7; perhaps TRBD1 as D (6 bases). The germline V gene has CDR1 LNHNV and CDR2 YYDKDF (reference sequence). The CDR3 consists of 15 residues. Trimming cost V 4 bases and J 3 bases, with 16 bases left between them.

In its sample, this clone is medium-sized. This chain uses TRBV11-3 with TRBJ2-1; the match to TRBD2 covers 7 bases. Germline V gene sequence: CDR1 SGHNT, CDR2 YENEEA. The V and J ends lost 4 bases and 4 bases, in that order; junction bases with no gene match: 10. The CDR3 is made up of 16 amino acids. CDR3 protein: CASSSPRASGYNEQFF. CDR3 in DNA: TGTGCCAGCAGCTCCCCTAGGGCTAGCGGATACAATGAGCAGTTCTTC.

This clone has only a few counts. Here the CDR3 DNA reads TGTGCCAGCAGCGCGGGGGCCGGGGACTACGAGCAGTACTTC. Encoded protein: CASSAGAGDYEQYF. The chain uses TRBV25-1 and TRBJ2-7, with a tentative D call TRBD2 (7 bases). The CDR3 contains 14 residues. The germline gives CDR1 MGHDK, CDR2 SYGVNS. Trimming removed 6 bases at V and 3 bases at J, with 15 bases between.

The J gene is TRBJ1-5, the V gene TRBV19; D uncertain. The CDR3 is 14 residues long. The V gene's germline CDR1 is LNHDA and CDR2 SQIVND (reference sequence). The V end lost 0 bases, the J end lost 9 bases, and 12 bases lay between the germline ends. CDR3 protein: CASSIDSSPVPQHF. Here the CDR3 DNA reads TGTGCCAGTAGTATAGATAGCTCCCCGGTGCCCCAGCATTTT.

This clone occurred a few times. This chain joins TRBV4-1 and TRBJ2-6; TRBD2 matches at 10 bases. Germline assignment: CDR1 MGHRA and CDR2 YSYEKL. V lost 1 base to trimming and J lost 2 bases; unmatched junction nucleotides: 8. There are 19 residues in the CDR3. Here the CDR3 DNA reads TGCGCCAGCAGCCAAGGTGATGGGCTAGCGGGGGCTGGGGCCAACGTCCTGACTTTC. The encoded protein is CASSQGDGLAGAGANVLTF.